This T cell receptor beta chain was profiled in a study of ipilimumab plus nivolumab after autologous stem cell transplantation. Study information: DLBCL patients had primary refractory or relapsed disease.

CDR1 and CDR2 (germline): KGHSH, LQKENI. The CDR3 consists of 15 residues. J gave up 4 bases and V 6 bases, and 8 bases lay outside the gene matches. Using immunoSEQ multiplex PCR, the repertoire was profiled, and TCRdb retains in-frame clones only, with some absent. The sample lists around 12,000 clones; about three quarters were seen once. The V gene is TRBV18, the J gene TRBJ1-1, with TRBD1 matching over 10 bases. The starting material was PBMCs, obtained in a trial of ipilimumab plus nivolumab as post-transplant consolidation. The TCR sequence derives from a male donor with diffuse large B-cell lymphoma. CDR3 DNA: TGTGCCAGCTCCCCGAGACAGGGGGCTGGCACTGAAGCTTTCTTT. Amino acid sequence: CASSPRQGAGTEAFF. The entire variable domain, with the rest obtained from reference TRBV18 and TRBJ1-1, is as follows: NAGVMQNPRHLVRRRGQEARLRCSPMKGHSHVYWYRQLPEEGLKFMVYLQKENIIDESGMPKERFSAEFPKEGPSILRIQQVVRGDSAAYFCASSPRQGAGTEAFFGQGTRLTVV.